A selection of T cell receptor beta chains follows, all from one sample in a study of technical replicates of blood from several donors. The assay was immunoSEQ multiplex PCR, and TCRdb's table has in-frame clones only and misses some. This table has approximately 88,000 clones, around 94% appearing once. The sample consisted of T cells isolated from PBMCs. These receptors were taken from a human donor in good health. CDR3s include the opening cysteine and the closing phenylalanine or tryptophan. The D gene is left open where the match is weak.

d_call | j_call | v_call | cdr3_aa | cdr3_nt
- | TRBJ2-7 | TRBV9 | CASSVGVGYEQYF | TGTGCCAGCAGCGTAGGGGTCGGGTACGAGCAGTACTTC
- | TRBJ1-1 | TRBV14 | CASSQATGYPTEAFF | TGTGCCAGCAGCCAAGCTACAGGGTACCCCACTGAAGCTTTCTTT
TRBD1 | TRBJ1-5 | TRBV10-3 | CAISETGDSPQHF | TGTGCCATCAGTGAGACAGGGGATTCGCCCCAGCATTTT
TRBD2 | TRBJ2-2 | TRBV27 | CASSLNRLAANTGELFF | TGTGCCAGCAGTTTAAACAGACTAGCGGCTAACACCGGGGAGCTGTTTTTT
TRBD1 | TRBJ1-4 | TRBV10-3 | CATRTGGVVEEKLFF | TGTGCTACTCGGACAGGGGGGGTGGTTGAGGAAAAACTGTTTTTT
- | TRBJ2-3 | TRBV27 | CASSLMSGGDTDTQYF | TGTGCCAGCAGTTTAATGTCGGGCGGGGACACAGATACGCAGTATTTT
TRBD2 | TRBJ2-5 | TRBV6-5 | CASSYSGLVQETQYF | TGTGCCAGCAGTTACTCGGGACTAGTACAAGAGACCCAGTACTTC
- | TRBJ2-7 | TRBV7-2 | CASRLKGIQLYEQYF | TGTGCCAGCAGACTTAAGGGGATTCAACTCTACGAGCAGTACTTC
TRBD1 | TRBJ1-1 | TRBV27 | CASSQTGTDDQEAFF | TGTGCCAGCAGTCAAACTGGGACAGACGACCAGGAGGCTTTCTTT
TRBD1 | TRBJ2-2 | TRBV2 | CASSVDRAFANTGELFF | TGTGCCAGCAGTGTCGACAGGGCGTTCGCGAACACCGGGGAGCTGTTTTTT
TRBD2 | TRBJ2-7 | TRBV5-1 | CASSLGTSGFFSYEQYF | TGCGCCAGCAGCTTGGGGACTAGCGGGTTCTTTTCCTACGAGCAGTACTTC
- | TRBJ2-2 | TRBV10-3 | CAISNVSGNTGELFF | TGTGCCATCAGTAACGTTAGCGGGAACACCGGGGAGCTGTTTTTT
- | TRBJ2-5 | TRBV28 | CASTLGVEETQYF | TGTGCCAGCACCCTAGGGGTAGAAGAGACCCAGTACTTC
- | TRBJ1-5 | TRBV9 | CASSAPPTVVNDQPQHF | TGTGCCAGCAGCGCCCCCCCAACAGTAGTGAACGATCAGCCCCAGCATTTT
TRBD1 | TRBJ1-3 | TRBV5-1 | CASSQEGQGAGNTIYF | TGCGCCAGCAGCCAGGAGGGACAGGGGGCTGGAAACACCATATATTTT
TRBD1 | TRBJ2-1 | TRBV7-8 | CASSPGRGLIYIRDEQFF | TGTGCCAGCAGCCCAGGCAGGGGGCTAATCTACATAAGGGATGAGCAGTTCTTC